A selection of T cell receptor beta chains follows, all from one sample in a study of shared clonotypes between healthy human individuals. Only in-frame clones appear in the TCRdb table, and some are missing; sequencing was by immunoSEQ multiplex PCR. This table holds about 1.1 million clones, roughly 80% found once. The sequenced material came from memory CD4+ T cells from PBMCs. The receptors were sampled from a man aged 18 to 29 in good health. Some clones in this sample may be carry-over from other donors' samples. Both conserved end residues are part of each CDR3. D genes are given only for firm matches. Size tells how often a clone was seen (once, few, many) or the class of an expanded clone, and some rows leave it out.

J gene,clone size,D gene,V gene,CDR3 protein,CDR3 DNA
TRBJ1-5,-,-,TRBV5-4,CASSSTPGNQPQHF,TGTGCCAGCAGCTCGACGCCGGGCAATCAGCCCCAGCATTTT
TRBJ1-3,-,-,TRBV7-6,CASSLERPEPATTSSGNTIYF,TGTGCCAGCAGCTTGGAACGTCCGGAACCCGCAACTACCAGCTCTGGAAACACCATATATTTT
TRBJ2-3,-,TRBD1,TRBV27,CASSWGTGAKDTQYF,TGTGCCAGCAGTTGGGGGACAGGGGCCAAAGATACGCAGTATTTT
TRBJ2-6,-,-,TRBV5-5,CASSVTPGANVLTF,TGTGCCAGCAGCGTGACCCCTGGGGCCAACGTCCTGACTTTC
TRBJ2-2,-,TRBD1,TRBV7-3,CASSFQGDGELFF,TGTGCCAGCAGCTTCCAGGGGGACGGGGAGCTGTTTTTT
TRBJ2-5,-,-,TRBV15,CATSSPWGSSAKQETQYF,TGTGCCACCAGCAGCCCCTGGGGGTCTAGCGCTAAACAAGAGACCCAGTACTTC
TRBJ1-2,-,-,TRBV4-3,CASSHDLYGHVGYTF,TGCGCCAGCAGCCATGACTTGTACGGGCATGTCGGCTACACCTTC
TRBJ2-3,few,TRBD2,TRBV9,CASSPRLAGDTQYF,TGTGCCAGCAGCCCTCGACTAGCGGGAGATACGCAGTATTTT
TRBJ2-2,-,TRBD2,TRBV10-3,CAIREGLAGVWTGELFF,TGTGCCATCAGAGAGGGACTAGCGGGAGTCTGGACCGGGGAGCTGTTTTTT
TRBJ1-2,once,-,TRBV5-1,CASSLTPRPPGGYTF,TGCGCCAGCAGCTTGACCCCCCGTCCTCCGGGAGGCTACACCTTC
TRBJ2-3,-,-,TRBV29-1,CSVERASARTTDTQYF,TGCAGCGTTGAAAGGGCTAGCGCACGAACCACAGATACGCAGTATTTT
TRBJ1-2,-,-,TRBV7-2,CASSFEGGGYGYTF,TGTGCCAGCAGCTTCGAAGGTGGGGGCTATGGCTACACCTTC
TRBJ2-5,-,-,TRBV7-2,CASSAQFRETQYF,TGTGCCAGCAGCGCCCAGTTTCGAGAGACCCAGTACTTC
TRBJ1-2,once,-,TRBV28,CASSSTGVYGYTF,TGTGCCAGCAGCTCCACAGGTGTCTATGGCTACACCTTC
TRBJ1-4,-,-,TRBV30,CAWSPGEKLFF,TGTGCCTGGAGTCCGGGGGAAAAACTGTTTTTT
TRBJ2-2,-,-,TRBV4-2,CASSQALVGRPNTGELFF,TGTGCCAGCAGCCAAGCCTTGGTGGGGAGACCGAACACCGGGGAGCTGTTTTTT
TRBJ2-3,-,-,TRBV29-1,CSVETQGTDTQYF,TGCAGCGTTGAAACTCAGGGCACAGATACGCAGTATTTT
TRBJ2-1,-,TRBD2,TRBV4-1,CASSQASGRVSRLNEQFF,TGCGCCAGCAGCCAAGCTAGCGGGAGGGTTTCCCGTCTCAATGAGCAGTTCTTC
TRBJ2-6,-,-,TRBV18,CASSLLPFTSGANVLTF,TGTGCCAGCTCCCTCCTCCCCTTTACCTCTGGGGCCAACGTCCTGACTTTC
TRBJ2-3,-,-,TRBV11-2,CASSFSGTDTQYF,TGTGCCAGCAGCTTCTCTGGGACAGATACGCAGTATTTT
TRBJ2-7,-,TRBD1,TRBV23-1,CASDEWDRESYEQYF,TGCGCCAGCGACGAATGGGACAGGGAATCCTACGAGCAGTACTTC
TRBJ1-3,-,TRBD1,TRBV9,CASSAAGTGGYPIYF,TGTGCCAGCAGCGCCGCCGGGACAGGGGGCTACCCCATATATTTT
TRBJ2-3,-,TRBD2,TRBV7-8,CASSQREGQTDTQYF,TGTGCCAGCAGCCAGCGGGAGGGCCAGACAGATACGCAGTATTTT
TRBJ2-5,-,-,TRBV5-6,CASSSGLWGKETQYF,TGTGCCAGCAGCTCGGGACTGTGGGGGAAAGAGACCCAGTACTTC
TRBJ1-1,-,-,TRBV6-6,CASSSSHPGNTEAFF,TGTGCCAGCAGCTCCTCCCACCCAGGGAACACTGAAGCTTTCTTT
TRBJ1-1,once,-,TRBV28,CASSLAGRLNTEAFF,TGTGCCAGCAGTTTAGCCGGCCGATTGAACACTGAAGCTTTCTTT
TRBJ2-7,-,-,TRBV11-2,CASSRGVRETYEQYF,TGTGCCAGCAGCCGAGGGGTACGGGAAACCTACGAGCAGTACTTC
TRBJ1-1,many,TRBD1,TRBV7-2,CASSPGGSVNTEAFF,TGTGCCAGCAGCCCAGGGGGGTCGGTGAACACTGAAGCTTTCTTT
TRBJ2-1,once,TRBD1,TRBV10-3,CAISRDRGRDEQFF,TGTGCCATCAGTAGAGACAGGGGTAGGGATGAGCAGTTCTTC
TRBJ2-3,-,-,TRBV7-2,CASSLERTDTQYF,TGTGCCAGCAGCTTGGAAAGGACAGATACGCAGTATTTT
TRBJ2-1,-,-,TRBV27,CASSLGGRWGFTFF,TGTGCCAGCAGTTTAGGGGGGAGATGGGGTTTTACGTTCTTC
TRBJ2-7,-,-,TRBV11-2,CASSLGFQAAYEQYF,TGTGCCAGCAGCTTAGGGTTTCAGGCCGCCTACGAGCAGTACTTC
TRBJ2-1,-,-,TRBV4-2,CASSPDAREQFF,TGTGCCAGCAGCCCGGACGCCCGAGAGCAGTTCTTC
TRBJ2-7,once,TRBD1,TRBV19,CASSPPGQAVNEQYF,TGTGCCAGTAGTCCACCGGGACAGGCAGTTAACGAGCAGTACTTC
TRBJ2-7,-,TRBD2,TRBV28,CASSESGGYYEQYF,TGTGCCAGCAGCGAGTCGGGGGGTTACTACGAGCAGTACTTC
TRBJ2-2,-,TRBD2,TRBV7-2,CASSLTSGGTGELFF,TGTGCCAGCAGCTTAACTAGCGGGGGCACCGGGGAGCTGTTTTTT
TRBJ2-7,few,TRBD1,TRBV28,CASTNRGPYEQYF,TGTGCCAGCACCAACAGGGGCCCCTACGAGCAGTACTTC
TRBJ1-2,-,TRBD1,TRBV28,CASSPEGQDFPIYGYTF,TGTGCCAGCAGTCCCGAGGGACAGGACTTCCCAATCTATGGCTACACCTTC
TRBJ2-5,-,-,TRBV9,CASSTRPIETQYF,TGTGCCAGCAGTACCAGACCCATAGAGACCCAGTACTTC
TRBJ2-6,once,TRBD1,TRBV28,CASSDLPGQGNVLTF,TGTGCCAGCAGCGATCTCCCGGGACAGGGAAACGTCCTGACTTTC
TRBJ1-5,-,-,TRBV28,CASSSRDGNQPQHF,TGTGCCAGCTCAAGCCGGGACGGCAATCAGCCCCAGCATTTT
TRBJ1-2,few,-,TRBV7-9,CASSDPRRGGYTF,TGTGCCAGCAGCGACCCTCGTAGGGGTGGCTACACCTTC
TRBJ2-1,-,TRBD2,TRBV11-2,CASSLQAGGQINEQFF,TGTGCCAGCAGCTTACAAGCGGGAGGCCAGATCAATGAGCAGTTCTTC
TRBJ2-1,once,TRBD2,TRBV14,CASSQDKTSGRYNEQFF,TGTGCCAGCAGCCAAGATAAGACTAGCGGAAGATACAATGAGCAGTTCTTC
TRBJ2-7,-,TRBD2,TRBV15,CATSRATSGSEQYF,TGTGCCACCAGCAGAGCTACTAGCGGGAGCGAGCAGTACTTC
TRBJ2-4,-,TRBD1,TRBV7-2,CASSLGGTGAGIQYF,TGTGCCAGCAGCTTAGGGGGGACAGGGGCCGGAATTCAGTACTTC
TRBJ1-2,-,-,TRBV15,CATSGRVNYGYTF,TGTGCCACCTCCGGGAGGGTTAACTATGGCTACACCTTC
TRBJ2-2,-,-,TRBV7-2,CASSLPVVGELFF,TGTGCCAGCAGCCTTCCAGTCGTCGGGGAGCTGTTTTTT
TRBJ2-7,-,TRBD2,TRBV6-5,CASSYSPSGNYEQYF,TGTGCCAGCAGTTATTCGCCTAGCGGGAACTACGAGCAGTACTTC
TRBJ2-1,-,-,TRBV7-9,CASSPGPYNEQFF,TGTGCCAGCAGCCCAGGCCCCTACAATGAGCAGTTCTTC
TRBJ2-3,-,TRBD2,TRBV30,CAWISSGGSDTQYF,TGTGCCTGGATATCTAGCGGAGGATCAGATACGCAGTATTTT
TRBJ2-6,-,-,TRBV18,CASSPRRQPANVGANVLTF,TGTGCCAGCTCACCACGCAGGCAGCCGGCAAATGTGGGGGCCAACGTCCTGACTTTC
TRBJ1-2,-,TRBD1,TRBV19,CASSWGQRSYGYTF,TGTGCCAGTAGTTGGGGACAGAGAAGCTATGGCTACACCTTC